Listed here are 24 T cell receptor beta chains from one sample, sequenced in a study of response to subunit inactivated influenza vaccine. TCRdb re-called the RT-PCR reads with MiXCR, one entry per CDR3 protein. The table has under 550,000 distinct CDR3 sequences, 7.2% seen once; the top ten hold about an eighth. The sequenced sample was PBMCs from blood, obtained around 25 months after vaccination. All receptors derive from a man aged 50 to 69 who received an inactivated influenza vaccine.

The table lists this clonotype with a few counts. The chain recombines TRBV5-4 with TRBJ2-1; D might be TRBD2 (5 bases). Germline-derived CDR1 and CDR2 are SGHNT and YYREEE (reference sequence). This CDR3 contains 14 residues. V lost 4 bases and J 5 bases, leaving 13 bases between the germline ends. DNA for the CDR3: TGTGCCAGCAGCGTGGACCGACTAAACAATGAGCAGTTCTTC. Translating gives CASSVDRLNNEQFF.

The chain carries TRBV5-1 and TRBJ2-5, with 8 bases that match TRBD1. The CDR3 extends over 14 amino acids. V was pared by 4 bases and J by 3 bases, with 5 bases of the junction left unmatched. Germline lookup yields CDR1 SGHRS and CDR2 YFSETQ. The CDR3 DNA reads TGCGCCAGCAGCACCGGACAGGGCAAAGAGACCCAGTACTTC. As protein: CASSTGQGKETQYF.

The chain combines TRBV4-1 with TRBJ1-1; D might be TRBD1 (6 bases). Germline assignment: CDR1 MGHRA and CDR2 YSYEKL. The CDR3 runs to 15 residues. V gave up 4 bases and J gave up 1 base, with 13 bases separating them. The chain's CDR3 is CASSPFLTGNTEAFF. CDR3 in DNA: TGCGCCAGCAGCCCATTTTTGACAGGGAACACTGAAGCTTTCTTT.

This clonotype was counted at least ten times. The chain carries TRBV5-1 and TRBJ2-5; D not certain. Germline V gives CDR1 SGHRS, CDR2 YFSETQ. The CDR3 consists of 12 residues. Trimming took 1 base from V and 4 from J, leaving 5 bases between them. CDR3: CASSLLAETQYF. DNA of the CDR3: TGCGCCAGCAGCTTGCTGGCAGAGACCCAGTACTTC. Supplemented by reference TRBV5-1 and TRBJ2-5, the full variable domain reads KAGVTQTPRYLIKTRGQQVTLSCSPISGHRSVSWYQQTPGQGLQFLFEYFSETQRNKGNFPGRFSGRQFSNSRSEMNVSTLELGDSALYLCASSLLAETQYFGPGTRLLVL.

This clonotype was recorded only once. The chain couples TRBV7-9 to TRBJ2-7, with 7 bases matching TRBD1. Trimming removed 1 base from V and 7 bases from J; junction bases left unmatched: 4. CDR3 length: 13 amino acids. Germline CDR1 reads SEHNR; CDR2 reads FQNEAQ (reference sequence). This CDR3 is CASSLVTGREQYF. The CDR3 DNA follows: TGTGCCAGCAGCTTAGTGACAGGGCGGGAGCAGTACTTC.

The CDR3 DNA reads TGTGCCAGCAGCCAAAGTCCCACAGGGGCGGGTTACGAGCAGTACTTC. It translates to CASSQSPTGAGYEQYF. V usage is TRBV4-2 and J usage is TRBJ2-7; TRBD1 aligns across 7 bases. Germline CDR1 and CDR2: LGHNA and YNFKEQ. Trimming removed 2 bases from V and 4 bases from J; junction bases left unmatched: 11. CDR3 length: 16 amino acids.

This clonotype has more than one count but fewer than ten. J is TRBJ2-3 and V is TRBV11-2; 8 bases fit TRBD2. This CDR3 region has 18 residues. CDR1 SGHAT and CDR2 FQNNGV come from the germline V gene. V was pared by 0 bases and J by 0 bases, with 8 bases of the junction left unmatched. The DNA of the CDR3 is TGTGCCAGCAGCTTAGACCCAGCGGGGGCATCTAGCACAGATACGCAGTATTTT. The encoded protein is CASSLDPAGASSTDTQYF.

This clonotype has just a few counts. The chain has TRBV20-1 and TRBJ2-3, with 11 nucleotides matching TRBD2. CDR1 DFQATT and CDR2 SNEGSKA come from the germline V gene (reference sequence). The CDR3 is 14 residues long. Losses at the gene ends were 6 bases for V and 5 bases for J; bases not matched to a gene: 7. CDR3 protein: CSALAGGPKDTQYF. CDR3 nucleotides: TGCAGTGCCTTAGCGGGGGGGCCAAAAGATACGCAGTATTTT.

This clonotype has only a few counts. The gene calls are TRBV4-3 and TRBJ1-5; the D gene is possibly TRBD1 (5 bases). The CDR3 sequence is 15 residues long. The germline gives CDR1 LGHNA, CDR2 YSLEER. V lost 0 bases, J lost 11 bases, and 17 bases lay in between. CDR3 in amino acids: CASSQDWTRGMSQHF. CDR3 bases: TGCGCCAGCAGCCAAGATTGGACACGAGGTATGTCCCAGCATTTT.

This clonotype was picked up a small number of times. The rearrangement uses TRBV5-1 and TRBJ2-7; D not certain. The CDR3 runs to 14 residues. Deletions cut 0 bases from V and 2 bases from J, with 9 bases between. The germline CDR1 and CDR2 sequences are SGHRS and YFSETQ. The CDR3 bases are TGCGCCAGCAGCTTGGGTTCCGATACCTACGAGCAGTACTTC. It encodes CASSLGSDTYEQYF.

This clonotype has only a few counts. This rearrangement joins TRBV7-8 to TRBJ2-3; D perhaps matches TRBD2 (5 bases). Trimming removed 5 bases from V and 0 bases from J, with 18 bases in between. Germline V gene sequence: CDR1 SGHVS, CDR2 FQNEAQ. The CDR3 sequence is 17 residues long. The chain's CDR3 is CASSTLLGVPSTDTQYF. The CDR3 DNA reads TGTGCCAGCAGCACATTGCTCGGGGTCCCTAGCACAGATACGCAGTATTTT.

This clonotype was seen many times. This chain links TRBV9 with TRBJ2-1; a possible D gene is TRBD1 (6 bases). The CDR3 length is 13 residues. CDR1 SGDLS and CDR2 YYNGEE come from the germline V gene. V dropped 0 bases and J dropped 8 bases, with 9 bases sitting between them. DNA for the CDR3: TGTGCCAGCAGCGTAGACAGGGCTGATGAGCAGTTCTTC. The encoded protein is CASSVDRADEQFF.

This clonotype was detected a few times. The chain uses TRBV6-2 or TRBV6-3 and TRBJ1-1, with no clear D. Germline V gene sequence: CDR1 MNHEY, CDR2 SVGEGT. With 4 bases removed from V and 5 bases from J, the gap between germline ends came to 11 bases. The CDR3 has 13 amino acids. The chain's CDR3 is CASSSLLPTEAFF. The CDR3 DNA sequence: TGTGCCAGCAGTTCACTCTTGCCTACTGAAGCTTTCTTT.

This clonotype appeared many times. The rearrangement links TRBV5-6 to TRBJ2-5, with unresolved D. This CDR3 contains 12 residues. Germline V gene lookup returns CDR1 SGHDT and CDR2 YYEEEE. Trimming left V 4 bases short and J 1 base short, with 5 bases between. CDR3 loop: CASSPSQETQYF. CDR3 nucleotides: TGTGCCAGCAGCCCCAGCCAAGAGACCCAGTACTTC. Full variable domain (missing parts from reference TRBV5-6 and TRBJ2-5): DAGVTQSPTHLIKTRGQQVTLRCSPKSGHDTVSWYQQALGQGPQFIFQYYEEEERQRGNFPDRFSGHQFPNYSSELNVNALLLGDSALYLCASSPSQETQYFGPGTRLLVL.

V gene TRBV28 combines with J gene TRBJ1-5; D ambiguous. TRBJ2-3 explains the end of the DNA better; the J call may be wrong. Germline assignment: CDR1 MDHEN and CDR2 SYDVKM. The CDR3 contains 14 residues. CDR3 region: CASSLLRADQPQYF. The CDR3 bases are TGTGCCAGCAGTTTATTAAGGGCAGATCAGCCCCAGTATTTT.

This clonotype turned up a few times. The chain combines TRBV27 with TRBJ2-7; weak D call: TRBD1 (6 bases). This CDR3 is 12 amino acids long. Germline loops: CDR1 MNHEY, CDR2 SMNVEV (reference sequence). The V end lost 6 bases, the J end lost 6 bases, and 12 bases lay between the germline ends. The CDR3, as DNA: TGTGCCAGCAGCCACAACAGGGTCGAGCAGTACTTC. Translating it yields CASSHNRVEQYF.

The CDR3 region is CASSLGGANGQETQYF. The CDR3 DNA reads TGTGCCAGCAGTTTGGGGGGGGCCAATGGGCAAGAGACCCAGTACTTC. V usage is TRBV28 and J usage is TRBJ2-5, with TRBD2 as a possible D gene (7 bases). V lost 3 bases, J lost 2 bases, and 16 bases lay in between. The CDR3 spans 16 residues. CDR1 and CDR2 from the germline V gene are MDHEN and SYDVKM.

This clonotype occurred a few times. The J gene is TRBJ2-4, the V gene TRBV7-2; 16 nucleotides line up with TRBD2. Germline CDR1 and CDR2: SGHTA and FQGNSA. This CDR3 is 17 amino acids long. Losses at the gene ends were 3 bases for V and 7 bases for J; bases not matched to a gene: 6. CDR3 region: CASSFQGLAGGLNIQYF. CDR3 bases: TGTGCCAGCAGCTTCCAGGGACTAGCGGGGGGGCTGAACATTCAGTACTTC.

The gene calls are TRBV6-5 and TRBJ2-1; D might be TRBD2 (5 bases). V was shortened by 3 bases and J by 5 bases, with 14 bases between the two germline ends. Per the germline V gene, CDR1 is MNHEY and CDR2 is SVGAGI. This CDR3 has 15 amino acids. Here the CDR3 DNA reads TGTGCCAGCAGTTATGGGAGAGCCCGGAACAATGAGCAGTTCTTC. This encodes CASSYGRARNNEQFF.

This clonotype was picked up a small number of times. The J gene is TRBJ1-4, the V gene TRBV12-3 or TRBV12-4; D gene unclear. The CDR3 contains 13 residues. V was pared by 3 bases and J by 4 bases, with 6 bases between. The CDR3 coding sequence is TGTGCCAGCAGTTTCAGGCTTAATGAAAAACTGTTTTTT. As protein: CASSFRLNEKLFF.

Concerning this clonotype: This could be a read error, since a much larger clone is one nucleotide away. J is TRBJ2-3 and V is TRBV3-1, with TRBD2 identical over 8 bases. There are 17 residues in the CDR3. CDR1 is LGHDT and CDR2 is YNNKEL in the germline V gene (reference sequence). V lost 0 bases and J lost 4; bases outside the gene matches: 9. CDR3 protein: CASSQDRAGERSDTQYF. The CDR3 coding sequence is TGTGCCAGCAGCCAAGATAGAGCGGGGGAGCGGTCAGATACGCAGTATTTT.

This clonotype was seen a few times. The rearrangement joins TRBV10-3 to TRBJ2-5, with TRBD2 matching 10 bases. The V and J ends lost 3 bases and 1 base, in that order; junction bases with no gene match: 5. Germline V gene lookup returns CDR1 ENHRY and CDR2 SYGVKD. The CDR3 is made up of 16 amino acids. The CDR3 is CAISDLGLAAQETQYF. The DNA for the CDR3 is TGTGCCATCAGTGATCTTGGACTAGCGGCCCAAGAGACCCAGTACTTC.

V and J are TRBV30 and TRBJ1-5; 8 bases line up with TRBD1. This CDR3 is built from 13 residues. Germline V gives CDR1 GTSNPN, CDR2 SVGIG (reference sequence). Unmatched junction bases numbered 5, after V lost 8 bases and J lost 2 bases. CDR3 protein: CATDRGGNQPQHF. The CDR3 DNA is TGTGCCACTGACAGGGGTGGCAATCAGCCCCAGCATTTT.

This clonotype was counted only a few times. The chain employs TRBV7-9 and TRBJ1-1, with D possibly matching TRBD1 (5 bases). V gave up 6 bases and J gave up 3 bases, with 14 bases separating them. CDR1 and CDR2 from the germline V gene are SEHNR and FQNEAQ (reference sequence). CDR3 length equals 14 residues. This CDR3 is CASRLTGADTEAFF. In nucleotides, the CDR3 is TGTGCCAGCAGATTAACAGGCGCCGACACTGAAGCTTTCTTT.